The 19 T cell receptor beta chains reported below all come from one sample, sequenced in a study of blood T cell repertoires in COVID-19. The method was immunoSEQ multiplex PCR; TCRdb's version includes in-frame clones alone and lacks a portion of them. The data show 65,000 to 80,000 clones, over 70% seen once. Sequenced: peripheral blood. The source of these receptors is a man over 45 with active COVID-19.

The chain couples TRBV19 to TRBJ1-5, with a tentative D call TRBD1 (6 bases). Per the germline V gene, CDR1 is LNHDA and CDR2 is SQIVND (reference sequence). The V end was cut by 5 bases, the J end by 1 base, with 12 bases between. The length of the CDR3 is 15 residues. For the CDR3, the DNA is TGTGCCAGTAGTGCACGGACAGCAAGCAATCAGCCCCAGCATTTT. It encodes CASSARTASNQPQHF. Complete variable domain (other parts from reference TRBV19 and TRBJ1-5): DGGITQSPKYLFRKEGQNVTLSCEQNLNHDAMYWYRQDPGQGLRLIYYSQIVNDFQKGDIAEGYSVSREKKESFPLTVTSAQKNPTAFYLCASSARTASNQPQHFGDGTRLSIL.

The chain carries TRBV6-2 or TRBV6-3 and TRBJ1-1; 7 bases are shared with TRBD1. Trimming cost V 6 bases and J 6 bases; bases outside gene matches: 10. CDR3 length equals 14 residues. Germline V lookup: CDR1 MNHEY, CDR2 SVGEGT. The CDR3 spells CASSRTGTVAEAFF. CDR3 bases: TGTGCCAGCAGCCGAACAGGGACAGTCGCTGAAGCTTTCTTT.

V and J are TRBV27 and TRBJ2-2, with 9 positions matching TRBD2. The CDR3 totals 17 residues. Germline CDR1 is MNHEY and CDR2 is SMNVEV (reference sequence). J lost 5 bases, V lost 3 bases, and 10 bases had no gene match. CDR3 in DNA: TGTGCCAGCAGTTTTGATGGTAGCGGGAGTAGTACCGGGGAGCTGTTTTTT. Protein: CASSFDGSGSSTGELFF.

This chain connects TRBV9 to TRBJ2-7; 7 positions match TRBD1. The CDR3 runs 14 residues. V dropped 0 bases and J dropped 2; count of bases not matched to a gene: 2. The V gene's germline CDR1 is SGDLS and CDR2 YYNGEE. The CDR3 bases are TGTGCCAGCAGCGTAGACAGGGGACCCTACGAGCAGTACTTC. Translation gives CASSVDRGPYEQYF.

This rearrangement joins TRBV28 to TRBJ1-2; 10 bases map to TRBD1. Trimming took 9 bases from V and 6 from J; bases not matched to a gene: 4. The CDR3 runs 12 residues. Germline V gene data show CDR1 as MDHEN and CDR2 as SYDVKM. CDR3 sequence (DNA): TGTGCCAGTTGGGACAGGGGAAATGGCTACACCTTC. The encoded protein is CASWDRGNGYTF.

The CDR3 bases are TGTGCCAGCAGCCCACAGGACAGCACTAACTATGGCTACACCTTC. It is translated as CASSPQDSTNYGYTF. The rearrangement uses TRBV5-8 and TRBJ1-2; tentative D call: TRBD1 (6 bases). Trimming shortened V by 4 bases and J by 0 bases, and 13 bases separated the two germline ends. Germline lookup yields CDR1 SGHTS and CDR2 YDEGEE. The CDR3 spans 15 residues. The full variable domain, with the rest looked up from reference TRBV5-8 and TRBJ1-2, is EAGVTQSPTHLIKTRGQQATLRCSPISGHTSVYWYQQALGLGLQFLLWYDEGEERNRGNFPPRFSGRQFPNYSSELNVNALELEDSALYLCASSPQDSTNYGYTFGSGTRLTVV.

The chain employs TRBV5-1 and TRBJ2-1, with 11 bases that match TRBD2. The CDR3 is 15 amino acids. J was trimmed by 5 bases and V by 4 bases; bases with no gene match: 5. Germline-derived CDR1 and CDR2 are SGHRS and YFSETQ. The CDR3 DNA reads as TGCGCCAGCAGCATAGCGGGGGGGATCAACAATGAGCAGTTCTTC. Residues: CASSIAGGINNEQFF.

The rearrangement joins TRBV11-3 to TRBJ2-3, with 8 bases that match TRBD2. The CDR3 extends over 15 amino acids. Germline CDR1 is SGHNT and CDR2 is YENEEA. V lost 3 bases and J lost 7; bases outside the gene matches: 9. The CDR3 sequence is CASSFSGAPGYTQYF. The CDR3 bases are TGTGCCAGCAGCTTTAGCGGGGCCCCCGGGTATACGCAGTATTTT. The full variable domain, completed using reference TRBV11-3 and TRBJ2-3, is EAGVVQSPRYKIIEKKQPVAFWCNPISGHNTLYWYLQNLGQGPELLIRYENEEAVDDSQLPKDRFSAERLKGVDSTLKIQPAELGDSAVYLCASSFSGAPGYTQYFGPGTRLTVL.

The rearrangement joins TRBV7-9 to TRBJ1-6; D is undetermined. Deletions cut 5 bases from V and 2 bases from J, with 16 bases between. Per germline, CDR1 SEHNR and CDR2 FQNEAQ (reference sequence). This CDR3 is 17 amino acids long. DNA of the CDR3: TGTGCCAGCAGCCCACGGACTCTGGGCCCCTATAATTCACCCCTCCACTTT. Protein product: CASSPRTLGPYNSPLHF.

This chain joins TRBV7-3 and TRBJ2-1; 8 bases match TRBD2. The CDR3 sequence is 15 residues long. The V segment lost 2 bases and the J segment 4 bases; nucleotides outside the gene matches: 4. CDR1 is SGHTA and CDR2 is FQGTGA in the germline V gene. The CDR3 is CASSLGGGSYNEQFF. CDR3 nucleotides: TGTGCCAGCAGCTTAGGCGGGGGGAGTTACAATGAGCAGTTCTTC.

The CDR3 DNA sequence: TGCAGCGTTCTGGACAGTGGGTACGAGCAGTACTTC. Translating it yields CSVLDSGYEQYF. The chain combines TRBV29-1 with TRBJ2-7, with D perhaps matching TRBD1 (6 bases). V was clipped by 5 bases and J by 4 bases, with 12 bases between them. CDR3 length: 12 amino acids. Germline CDR1 reads SQVTM; CDR2 reads ANQGSEA.

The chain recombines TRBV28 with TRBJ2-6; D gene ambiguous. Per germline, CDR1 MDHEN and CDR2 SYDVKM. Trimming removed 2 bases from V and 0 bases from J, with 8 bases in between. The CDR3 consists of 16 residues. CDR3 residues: CASSLEVASGANVLTF. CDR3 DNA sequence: TGTGCCAGCAGTTTAGAGGTAGCCTCTGGGGCCAACGTCCTGACTTTC.

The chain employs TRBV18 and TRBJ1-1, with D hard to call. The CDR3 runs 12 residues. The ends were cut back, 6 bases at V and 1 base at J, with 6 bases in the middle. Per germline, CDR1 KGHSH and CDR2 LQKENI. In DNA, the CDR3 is TGTGCCAGCTCTGGGCGGAACACTGAAGCTTTCTTT. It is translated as CASSGRNTEAFF.

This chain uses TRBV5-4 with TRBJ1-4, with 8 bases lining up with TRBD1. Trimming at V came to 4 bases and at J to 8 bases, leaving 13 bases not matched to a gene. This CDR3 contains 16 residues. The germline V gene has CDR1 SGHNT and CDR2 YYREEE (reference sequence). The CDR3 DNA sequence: TGTGCCAGCAGCCTGGGGACAGGTGGGCTACGAGAAAAACTGTTTTTT. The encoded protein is CASSLGTGGLREKLFF.

The CDR3 loop reads CSVAMTSPPPFF. For the CDR3, the DNA is TGCAGCGTTGCGATGACTAGCCCGCCCCCATTCTTC. The chain combines TRBV29-1 with TRBJ2-1, with 7 bases that match TRBD2. The trim removed 4 bases at V and 16 bases at J, leaving 13 bases unmatched. Germline loops: CDR1 SQVTM, CDR2 ANQGSEA. The CDR3 consists of 12 residues.

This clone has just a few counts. Here the CDR3 reads CASSQEGQGFAGELFF. The CDR3 DNA reads as TGCGCCAGCAGCCAAGAGGGACAGGGGTTCGCCGGGGAGCTGTTTTTT. This chain uses TRBV4-3 with TRBJ2-2, with TRBD1 matching over 10 bases. Per germline, CDR1 LGHNA and CDR2 YSLEER. The CDR3 has 16 amino acids. The junction had 4 bases not matched to a gene; V was cut back by 0 bases and J by 6 bases.

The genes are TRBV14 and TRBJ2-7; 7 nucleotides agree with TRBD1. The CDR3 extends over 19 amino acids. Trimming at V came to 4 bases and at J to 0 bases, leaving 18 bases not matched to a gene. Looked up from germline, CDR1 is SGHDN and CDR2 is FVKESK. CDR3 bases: TGTGCCAGCAGCCGCCGAAGGGGCCGATGGGACAGATCCTCCTACGAGCAGTACTTC. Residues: CASSRRRGRWDRSSYEQYF.

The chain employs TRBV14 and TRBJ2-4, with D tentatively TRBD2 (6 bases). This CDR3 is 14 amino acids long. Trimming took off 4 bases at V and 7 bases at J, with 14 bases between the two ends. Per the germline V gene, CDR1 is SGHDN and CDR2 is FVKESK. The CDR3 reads CASSPQGLGNIQYF. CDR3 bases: TGTGCCAGCAGCCCCCAGGGACTTGGGAACATTCAGTACTTC.

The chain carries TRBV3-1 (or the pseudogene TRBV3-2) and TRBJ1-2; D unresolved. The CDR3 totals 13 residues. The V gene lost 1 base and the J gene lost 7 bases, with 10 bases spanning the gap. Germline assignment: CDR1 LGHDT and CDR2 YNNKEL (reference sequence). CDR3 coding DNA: TGTGCCAGCAGCCAAGGAGCGGGGTTTGGCTACACCTTC. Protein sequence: CASSQGAGFGYTF.